This TCR beta chain emerged from a study of blood T cell repertoires in COVID-19. The overall study: Some COVID-19 samples were acute and others convalescent; all came from the United States, Italy and Spain.

Trimming left V 4 bases short and J 12 bases short, with 28 bases between. This CDR3 region has 16 residues. The germline gives CDR1 SGHNT, CDR2 YYREEE (reference sequence). Using immunoSEQ multiplex PCR, the repertoire was profiled, and TCRdb retains in-frame clones only, with some absent. This table holds 280,000 or so clones, around 86% found once. The rearrangement joins TRBV5-4 to TRBJ1-2, with D possibly matching TRBD1 (5 bases). This clonotype originated in a woman in her thirties who had recovered from COVID-19. What was sequenced was peripheral blood. The CDR3 DNA reads as TGTGCCAGCAGCACAACTTTCCCGGGGGGTGTGCCCCTTCACACCTTC. The encoded protein is CASSTTFPGGVPLHTF.